This T cell receptor beta chain was retrieved from a study of cytomegalovirus exposure and HLA in healthy donors. The overall study: The same platform used for the 666 first-cohort repertoires was also used for the roughly 120 validation repertoires, as a later analysis reported. Study-wide points: A few CMV-associated chains proved CMV antigen-specific in vitro.

Germline CDR1 reads SEHNR; CDR2 reads FQNEAQ (reference sequence). V was trimmed by 6 bases and J by 6 bases, leaving 31 bases between them. The CDR3 consists of 19 residues. Regarding this clone: Its antigen is still unknown.

The data were produced by immunoSEQ multiplex PCR, yet TCRdb's version contains in-frame clones alone and is incomplete. The sample records 170,000 or so clones, approximately 83% being singletons. The donors were members of the validation cohort comprising over 100 subjects, separate from the approximately 710-subject first cohort. The chain couples TRBV7-9 to TRBJ2-3; D unresolved. The specimen was PBMCs. This TCR came from a woman aged 18 to 35 in good health and CMV-seropositive. The CDR3 sequence: CASSLSGSSGNTNTDTQYF. The CDR3 DNA sequence: TGTGCCAGCAGTCTCTCGGGTTCCTCCGGAAACACGAACACGGATACGCAGTATTTT.